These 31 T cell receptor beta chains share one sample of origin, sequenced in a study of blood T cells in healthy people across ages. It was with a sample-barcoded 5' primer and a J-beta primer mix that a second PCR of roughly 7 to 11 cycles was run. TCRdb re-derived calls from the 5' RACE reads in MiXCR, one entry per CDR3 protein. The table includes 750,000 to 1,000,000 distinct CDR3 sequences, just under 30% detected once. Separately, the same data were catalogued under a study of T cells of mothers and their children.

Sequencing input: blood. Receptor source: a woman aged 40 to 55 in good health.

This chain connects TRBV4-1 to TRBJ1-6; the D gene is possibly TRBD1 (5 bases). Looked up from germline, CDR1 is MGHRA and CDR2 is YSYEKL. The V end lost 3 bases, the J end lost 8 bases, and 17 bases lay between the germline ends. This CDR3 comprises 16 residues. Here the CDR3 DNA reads TGCGCCAGCAGCCAGCTACCAGACGGGGGTCATTCACCCCTCCACTTT. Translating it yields CASSQLPDGGHSPLHF.

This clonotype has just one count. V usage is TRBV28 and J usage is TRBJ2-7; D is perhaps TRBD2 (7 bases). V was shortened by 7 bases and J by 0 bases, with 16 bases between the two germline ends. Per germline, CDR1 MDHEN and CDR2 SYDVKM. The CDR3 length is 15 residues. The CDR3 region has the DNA TGTGCCAGCATCCAAGGGGGGGTGAGCTCCTACGAGCAGTACTTC. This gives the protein CASIQGGVSSYEQYF.

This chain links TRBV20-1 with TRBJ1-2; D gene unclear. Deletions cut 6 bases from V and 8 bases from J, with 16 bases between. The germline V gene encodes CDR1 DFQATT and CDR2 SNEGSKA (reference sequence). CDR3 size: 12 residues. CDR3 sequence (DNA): TGCAGTGCCGCAGATGGGCCTGACGGCTACACCTTC. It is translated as CSAADGPDGYTF.

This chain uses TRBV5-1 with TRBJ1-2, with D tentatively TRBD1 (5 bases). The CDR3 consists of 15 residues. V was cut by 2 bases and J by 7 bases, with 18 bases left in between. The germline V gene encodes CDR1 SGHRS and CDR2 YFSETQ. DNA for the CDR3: TGCGCCAGCAGCTTATCAACTCAGGGAAGAGGTGGCTACACCTTC. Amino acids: CASSLSTQGRGGYTF.

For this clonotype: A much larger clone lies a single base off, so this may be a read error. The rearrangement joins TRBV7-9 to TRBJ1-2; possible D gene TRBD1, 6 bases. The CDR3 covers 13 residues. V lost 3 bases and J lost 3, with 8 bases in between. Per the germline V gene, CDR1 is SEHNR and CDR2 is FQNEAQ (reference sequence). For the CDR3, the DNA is TGTGCCAGCAGCTTTGAGGGGGACTATGGCTACACCTTC. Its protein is CASSFEGDYGYTF.

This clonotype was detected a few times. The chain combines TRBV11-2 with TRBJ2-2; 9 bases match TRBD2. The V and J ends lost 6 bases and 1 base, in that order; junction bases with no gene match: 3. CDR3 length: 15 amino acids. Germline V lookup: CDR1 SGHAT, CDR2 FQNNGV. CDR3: CASRKTSGNTGELFF. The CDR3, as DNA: TGTGCCAGCAGGAAGACTAGCGGGAACACCGGGGAGCTGTTTTTT.

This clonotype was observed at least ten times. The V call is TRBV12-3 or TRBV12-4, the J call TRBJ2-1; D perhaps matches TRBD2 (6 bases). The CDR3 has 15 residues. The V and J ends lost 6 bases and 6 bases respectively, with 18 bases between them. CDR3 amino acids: CASSTQSTGGNEQFF. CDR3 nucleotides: TGTGCCAGCAGCACCCAATCGACCGGGGGCAATGAGCAGTTCTTC.

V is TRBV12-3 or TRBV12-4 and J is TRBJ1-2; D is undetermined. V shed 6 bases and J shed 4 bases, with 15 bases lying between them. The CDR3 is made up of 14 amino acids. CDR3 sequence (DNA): TGTGCCAGCAGGCCCCAGCGATCCGTCTATGGCTACACCTTC. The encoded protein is CASRPQRSVYGYTF.

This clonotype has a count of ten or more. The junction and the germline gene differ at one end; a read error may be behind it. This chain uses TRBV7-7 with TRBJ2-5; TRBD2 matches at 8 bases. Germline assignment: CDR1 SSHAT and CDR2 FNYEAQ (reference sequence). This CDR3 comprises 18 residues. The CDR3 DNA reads TGTGCTAGCAGCTTAGAAGGCGGGGGGCACAGCGGACAAGAGACCCAGTACTTC. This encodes CASSLEGGGHSGQETQYF.

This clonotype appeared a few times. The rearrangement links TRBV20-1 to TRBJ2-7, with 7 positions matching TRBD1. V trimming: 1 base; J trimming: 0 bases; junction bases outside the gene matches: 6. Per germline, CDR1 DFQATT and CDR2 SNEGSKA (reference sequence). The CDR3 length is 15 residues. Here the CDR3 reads CSARAGQVSSYEQYF. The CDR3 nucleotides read TGCAGTGCTAGAGCCGGACAGGTCAGCTCCTACGAGCAGTACTTC.

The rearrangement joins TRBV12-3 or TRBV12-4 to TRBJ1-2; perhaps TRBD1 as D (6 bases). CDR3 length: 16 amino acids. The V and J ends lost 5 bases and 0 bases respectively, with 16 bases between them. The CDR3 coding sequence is TGTGCCAGCAGTCCCGGACAGAATTTAGCTAACTATGGCTACACCTTC. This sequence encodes CASSPGQNLANYGYTF.

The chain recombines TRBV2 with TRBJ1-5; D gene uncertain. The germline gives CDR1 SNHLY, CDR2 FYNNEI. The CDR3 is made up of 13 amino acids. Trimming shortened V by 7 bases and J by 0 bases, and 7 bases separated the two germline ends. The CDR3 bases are TGTGCCAGCAACCCCTATAGCAATCAGCCCCAGCATTTT. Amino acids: CASNPYSNQPQHF.

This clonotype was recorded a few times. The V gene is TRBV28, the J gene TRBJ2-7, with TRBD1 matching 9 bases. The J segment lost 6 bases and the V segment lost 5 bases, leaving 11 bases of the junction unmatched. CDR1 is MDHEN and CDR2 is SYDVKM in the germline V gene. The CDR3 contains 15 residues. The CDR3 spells CASSLGRTGAAEQYF. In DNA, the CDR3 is TGTGCCAGCAGTCTAGGACGGACAGGGGCCGCCGAGCAGTACTTC.

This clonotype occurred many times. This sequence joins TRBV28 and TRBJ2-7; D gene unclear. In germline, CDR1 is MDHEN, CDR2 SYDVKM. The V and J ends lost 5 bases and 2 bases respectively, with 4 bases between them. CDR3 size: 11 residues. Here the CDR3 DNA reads TGTGCCAGCAGTCGCGCCTACGAGCAGTACTTC. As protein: CASSRAYEQYF.

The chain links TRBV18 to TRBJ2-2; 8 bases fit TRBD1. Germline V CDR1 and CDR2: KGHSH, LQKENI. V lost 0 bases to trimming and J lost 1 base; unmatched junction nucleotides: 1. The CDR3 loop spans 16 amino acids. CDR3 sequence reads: CASSPPGTGNTGELFF. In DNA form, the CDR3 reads TGTGCCAGCTCACCACCCGGGACAGGGAACACCGGGGAGCTGTTTTTT.

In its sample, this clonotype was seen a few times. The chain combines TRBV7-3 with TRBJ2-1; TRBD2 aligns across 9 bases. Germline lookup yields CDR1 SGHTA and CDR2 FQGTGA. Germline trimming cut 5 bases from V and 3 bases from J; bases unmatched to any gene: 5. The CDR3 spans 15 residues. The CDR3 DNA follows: TGTGCCAGCAGCCAGCTAGCGGGGAACTACAATGAGCAGTTCTTC. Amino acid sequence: CASSQLAGNYNEQFF.

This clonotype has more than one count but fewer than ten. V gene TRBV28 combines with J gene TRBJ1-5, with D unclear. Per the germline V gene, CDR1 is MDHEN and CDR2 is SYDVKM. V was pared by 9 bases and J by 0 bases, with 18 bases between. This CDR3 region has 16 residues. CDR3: CASSLIGRFSNQPQHF. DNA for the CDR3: TGTGCCAGTTCCCTCATCGGCAGATTTAGCAATCAGCCCCAGCATTTT.

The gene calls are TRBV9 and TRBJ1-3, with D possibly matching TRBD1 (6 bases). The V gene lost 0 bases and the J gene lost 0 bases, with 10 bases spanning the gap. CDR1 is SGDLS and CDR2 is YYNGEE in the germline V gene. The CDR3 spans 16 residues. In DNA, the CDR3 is TGTGCCAGCAGCGTAGGACAGGCGTCCTCTGGAAACACCATATATTTT. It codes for CASSVGQASSGNTIYF.

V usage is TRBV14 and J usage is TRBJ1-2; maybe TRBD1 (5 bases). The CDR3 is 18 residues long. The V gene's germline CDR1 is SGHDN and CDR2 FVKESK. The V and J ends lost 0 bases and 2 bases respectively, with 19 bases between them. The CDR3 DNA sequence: TGTGCCAGCAGCCAAGATCTCGGCAGGGAGGTATCCAACTATGGCTACACCTTC. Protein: CASSQDLGREVSNYGYTF.

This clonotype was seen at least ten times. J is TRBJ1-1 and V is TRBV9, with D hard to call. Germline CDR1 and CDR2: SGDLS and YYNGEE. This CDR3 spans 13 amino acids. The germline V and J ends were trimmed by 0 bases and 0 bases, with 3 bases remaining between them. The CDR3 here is CASSVAVNTEAFF. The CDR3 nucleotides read TGTGCCAGCAGCGTAGCGGTGAACACTGAAGCTTTCTTT.

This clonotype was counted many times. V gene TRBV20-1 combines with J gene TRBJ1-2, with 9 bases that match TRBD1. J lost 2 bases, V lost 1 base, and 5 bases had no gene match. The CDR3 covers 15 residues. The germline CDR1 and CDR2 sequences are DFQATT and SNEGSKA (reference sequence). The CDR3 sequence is CSARVRTGVNYGYTF. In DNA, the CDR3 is TGCAGTGCTAGAGTTCGGACAGGGGTGAACTATGGCTACACCTTC.

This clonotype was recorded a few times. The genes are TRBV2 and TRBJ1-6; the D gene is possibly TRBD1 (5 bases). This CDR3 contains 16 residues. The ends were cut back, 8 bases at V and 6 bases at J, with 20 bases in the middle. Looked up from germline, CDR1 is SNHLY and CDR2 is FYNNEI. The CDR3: CASGGGSERLNSPLHF. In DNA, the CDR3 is TGTGCCAGCGGGGGAGGCAGCGAACGACTTAATTCACCCCTCCACTTT.

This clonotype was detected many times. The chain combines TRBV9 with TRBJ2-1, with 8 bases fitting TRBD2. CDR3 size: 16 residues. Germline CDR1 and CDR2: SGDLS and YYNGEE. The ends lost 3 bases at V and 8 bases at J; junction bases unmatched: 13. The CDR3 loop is CASSAARAGGSDEQFF. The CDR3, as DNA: TGTGCCAGCAGCGCCGCCCGGGCGGGGGGCTCAGATGAGCAGTTCTTC.

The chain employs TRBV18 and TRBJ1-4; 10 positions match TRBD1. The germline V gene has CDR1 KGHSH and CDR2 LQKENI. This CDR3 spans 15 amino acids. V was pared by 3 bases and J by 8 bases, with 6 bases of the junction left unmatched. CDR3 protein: CASSPSGTGEEKLFF. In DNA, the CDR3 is TGTGCCAGCTCACCGTCCGGGACAGGGGAAGAAAAACTGTTTTTT.

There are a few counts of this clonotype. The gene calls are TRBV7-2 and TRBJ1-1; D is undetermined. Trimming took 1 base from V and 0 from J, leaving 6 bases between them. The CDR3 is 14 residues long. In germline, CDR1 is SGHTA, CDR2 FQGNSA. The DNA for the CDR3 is TGTGCCAGCAGCTTAGAGTCCGTGAACACTGAAGCTTTCTTT. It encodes CASSLESVNTEAFF.

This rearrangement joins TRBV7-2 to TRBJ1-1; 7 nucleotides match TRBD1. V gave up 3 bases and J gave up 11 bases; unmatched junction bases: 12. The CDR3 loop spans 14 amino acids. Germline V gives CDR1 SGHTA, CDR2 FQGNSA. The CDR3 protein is CASSLGGRGSNAFF. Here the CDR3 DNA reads TGTGCCAGCAGCTTGGGTGGCAGGGGGTCCAACGCTTTCTTT.

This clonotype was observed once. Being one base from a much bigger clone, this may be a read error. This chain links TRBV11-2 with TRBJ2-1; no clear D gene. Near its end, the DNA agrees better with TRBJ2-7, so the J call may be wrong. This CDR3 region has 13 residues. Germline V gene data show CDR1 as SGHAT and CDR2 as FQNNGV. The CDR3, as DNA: TGTGCCAGCAGCCCCCCTCCGTGGGATGAGCAGTACTTC. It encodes CASSPPPWDEQYF.

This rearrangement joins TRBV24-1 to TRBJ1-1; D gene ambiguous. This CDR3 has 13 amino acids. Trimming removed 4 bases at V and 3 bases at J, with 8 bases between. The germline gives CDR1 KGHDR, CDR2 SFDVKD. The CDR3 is CATSDTAYTEAFF. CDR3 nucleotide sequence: TGTGCCACCAGTGACACAGCGTACACTGAAGCTTTCTTT.

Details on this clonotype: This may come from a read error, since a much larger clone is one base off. In DNA, the CDR3 is TGCAGTGCCACAGGGGGGGGACGGCAGTACTTC. Protein: CSATGGGRQYF. This rearrangement joins TRBV20-1 to TRBJ2-7, with a weak D call TRBD1 (8 bases). Trimming cost V 6 bases and J 9 bases, with 15 bases left between them. The CDR3 has 11 amino acids. Germline CDR1 is DFQATT and CDR2 is SNEGSKA (reference sequence).

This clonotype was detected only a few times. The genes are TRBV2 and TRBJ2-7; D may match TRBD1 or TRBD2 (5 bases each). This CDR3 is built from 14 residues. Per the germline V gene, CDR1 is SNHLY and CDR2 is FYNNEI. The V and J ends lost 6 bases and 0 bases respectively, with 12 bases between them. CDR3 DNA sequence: TGTGCCAGCAGAGCCAGGGAGCTCTCCTACGAGCAGTACTTC. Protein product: CASRARELSYEQYF.

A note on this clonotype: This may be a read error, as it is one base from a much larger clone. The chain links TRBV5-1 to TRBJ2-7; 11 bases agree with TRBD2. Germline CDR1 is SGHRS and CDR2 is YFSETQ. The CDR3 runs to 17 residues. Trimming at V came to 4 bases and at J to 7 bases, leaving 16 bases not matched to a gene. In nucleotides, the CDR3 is TGCGCCAGCAGCACAGGTGGGACTAGCGGAGGGTACAATGAGCAGTACTTC. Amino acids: CASSTGGTSGGYNEQYF.